The rows below give T cell receptor beta chains drawn from one sample of a study of shared clonotypes between healthy human individuals. The protocol was immunoSEQ multiplex PCR, while the TCRdb copy is restricted to in-frame clones and leaves out a portion. Here the sample spans roughly 1,500,000 clones, 97% to 99% being singletons. Source material: naive CD4+ T cells sorted from blood. Receptor source: a man between 25 and 39 years old in good health. Each CDR3 is given with its conserved first and last residue. Each record gives: clone size, V gene, D gene, CDR3 length, J gene, CDR3 protein, CDR3 DNA. A D gene is named only where the DNA matches it firmly. The size of a clone is reported for some rows only, either as once, few or many, or as a class for expanded clones.

>NA|TRBV11-2|NA|13|TRBJ1-5
CASSLGENQPQHF
TGTGCCAGCAGCTTAGGGGAAAATCAGCCCCAGCATTTT
>once|TRBV7-2|NA|17|TRBJ2-6
CASSLAGTDSGANVLTF
TGTGCCAGCAGCTTAGCGGGCACAGACTCTGGGGCCAACGTCCTGACTTTC
>NA|TRBV2|TRBD2|17|TRBJ2-4
CASSERVAGHRKNIQYF
TGTGCCAGCAGTGAAAGAGTAGCGGGGCACCGAAAAAACATTCAGTACTTC
>NA|TRBV25-1|NA|13|TRBJ1-2
CASSGTATLGYTF
TGTGCCAGCAGTGGCACAGCGACATTGGGCTACACCTTC
>NA|TRBV21-1|NA|17|TRBJ2-7
CASSKWGLGQGPSEQYF
TGTGCCAGCAGCAAATGGGGGCTAGGACAGGGCCCAAGCGAGCAGTACTTC
>NA|TRBV5-6|NA|13|TRBJ2-7
CASSPQGPYEQYF
TGTGCCAGCAGCCCACAGGGACCCTACGAGCAGTACTTC
>once|TRBV2|NA|12|TRBJ1-2
CARNTGESGYTF
TGTGCCAGGAACACTGGGGAGAGCGGCTACACCTTC
>NA|TRBV19|NA|13|TRBJ2-1
CASSGGSYNEQFF
TGTGCCAGTAGTGGCGGTTCCTACAATGAGCAGTTCTTC
>NA|TRBV18|TRBD2|13|TRBJ2-1
CASSPPSSGEQFF
TGTGCCAGCTCACCACCGTCTAGCGGAGAGCAGTTCTTC
>NA|TRBV29-1|NA|14|TRBJ1-4
CSVSRGGFGEKLFF
TGCAGCGTTTCAAGGGGAGGGTTCGGTGAAAAACTGTTTTTT
>NA|TRBV5-4|TRBD2|15|TRBJ2-3
CASSPGLASTDTQYF
TGTGCCAGCAGTCCGGGACTAGCGAGCACAGATACGCAGTATTTT
>NA|TRBV29-1|TRBD1|13|TRBJ1-1
CSARQGKQTEAFF
TGCAGCGCCCGACAGGGAAAACAAACTGAAGCTTTCTTT
>NA|TRBV10-3|NA|14|TRBJ2-5
CAISELQPQETQYF
TGTGCCATCAGTGAGTTGCAGCCCCAAGAGACCCAGTACTTC
>NA|TRBV18|TRBD1|15|TRBJ1-1
CASSPYRGLITEAFF
TGTGCCAGCTCACCATACAGGGGTCTTATCACTGAAGCTTTCTTT
>NA|TRBV5-1|NA|15|TRBJ2-7
CASSPFTVRIYEQYF
TGCGCCAGCAGCCCCTTCACCGTCCGGATCTACGAGCAGTACTTC
>NA|TRBV29-1|TRBD1|14|TRBJ2-7
CSVESQTGGHEQYF
TGCAGCGTTGAATCCCAGACAGGGGGTCACGAGCAGTACTTC
>NA|TRBV7-9|NA|17|TRBJ2-2
CASSLAHGSGNTGELFF
TGTGCCAGCAGCTTAGCGCATGGTAGCGGTAACACCGGGGAGCTGTTTTTT
>NA|TRBV9|TRBD2|16|TRBJ2-1
CASSVSHLAGYHEQFF
TGTGCCAGCAGCGTCAGTCACCTAGCGGGATATCATGAGCAGTTCTTC
>NA|TRBV7-2|TRBD2|15|TRBJ2-7
CASSLVRENSHEQYF
TGTGCCAGCAGCTTAGTGCGGGAGAACTCCCACGAGCAGTACTTC
>NA|TRBV5-1|TRBD2|14|TRBJ2-7
CASSPSTSAYEQYF
TGCGCCAGCAGCCCTTCAACTAGCGCCTACGAGCAGTACTTC
>NA|TRBV18|NA|14|TRBJ2-5
CASSPTGDQETQYF
TGTGCCAGCTCACCAACAGGCGACCAAGAGACCCAGTACTTC
>NA|TRBV7-6|TRBD2|14|TRBJ2-5
CASSLAAGAETQYF
TGTGCCAGCAGCTTAGCGGCGGGAGCAGAGACCCAGTACTTC
>NA|TRBV7-2|NA|15|TRBJ2-1
CASSDFMAAYNEQFF
TGTGCCAGCAGCGACTTTATGGCGGCCTACAATGAGCAGTTCTTC